The source of this T cell receptor beta chain is a study of T cells after yellow fever vaccination. Overall study results and limits: A minor fraction of clonotypes spanned both CD4 and CD8 compartments.

With respect to this clonotype: Its antigen is not known. This may be a read error, as it is one base from a much larger clone.

The CDR3 is made up of 12 amino acids. Germline CDR1 and CDR2: SGHDT and YYEEEE. TCRdb re-derived calls from the 5' RACE reads in MiXCR, one entry per CDR3 protein. There are approximately 150,000 distinct CDR3 sequences in the sample; 7.7% occur only once, and roughly 0.76% lies in the top ten. The specimen comprised CD4+ T cells sorted from PBMCs, sampled 5 days after the yellow fever booster vaccination. This TCR was recovered from a man aged 25 to 40 who received the YFV17D yellow fever vaccine. This chain uses TRBV5-6 with TRBJ2-2; D is possibly TRBD1 or TRBD2 (5 bases each). The CDR3 nucleotides are TGTGCCAGCAGCTTGACCACCGGGGACCTGTTTTTT. Amino acid sequence: CASSLTTGDLFF.